The sequence of this TCR beta chain was determined in a study of OX40 agonist ivuxolimab in advanced cancers. Study as a whole: Patients treated during dose escalation were battling hepatocellular carcinoma, melanoma, renal cell or head and neck cancer.

Generated by immunoSEQ multiplex PCR, the TCRdb table keeps only in-frame clones and is missing some. There are roughly 70,000 clones in the sample; approximately 86% occur only once, and about 2.1% lies in the top ten. Germline loops: CDR1 MNHEY, CDR2 SMNVEV (reference sequence). Unmatched junction bases numbered 2, after V lost 5 bases and J lost 2 bases. CDR3 length: 14 residues. This clonotype originated in an adult with an advanced solid tumor such as melanoma, head and neck, liver or kidney cancer. The sequencing here drew on CD4+ or CD8+ T cells sorted from blood, taken in a trial of the OX40 agonist ivuxolimab. The chain is built from TRBV27 and TRBJ2-7; 11 nucleotides match TRBD2. The CDR3 sequence is CASSPGLAAYEQYF. In DNA, the CDR3 is TGTGCCAGCAGTCCGGGACTAGCGGCCTACGAGCAGTACTTC.